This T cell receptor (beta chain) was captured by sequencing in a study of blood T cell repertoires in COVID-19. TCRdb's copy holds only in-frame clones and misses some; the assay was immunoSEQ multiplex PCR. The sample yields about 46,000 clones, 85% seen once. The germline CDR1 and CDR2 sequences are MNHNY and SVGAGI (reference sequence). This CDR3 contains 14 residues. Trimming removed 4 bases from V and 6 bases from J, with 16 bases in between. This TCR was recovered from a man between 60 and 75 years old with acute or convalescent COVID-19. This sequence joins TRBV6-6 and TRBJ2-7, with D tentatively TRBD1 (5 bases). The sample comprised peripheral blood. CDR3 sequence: CASSFYRMGSEQYF. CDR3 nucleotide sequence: TGTGCCAGCAGTTTCTACAGGATGGGGTCCGAGCAGTACTTC.